The source of this T cell receptor (beta chain) is a study of response to subunit inactivated influenza vaccine. General study results and limits: Authors suggested seasonal influenza vaccinations each recruit few new T cells.

TCRdb processed the RT-PCR reads anew with MiXCR; each CDR3 protein has one entry. The table has 200,000 to 300,000 distinct CDR3 sequences, 10% to 15% seen once. Per the germline V gene, CDR1 is MDHEN and CDR2 is SYDVKM. The CDR3 contains 15 residues. Unmatched junction bases numbered 6, after V lost 6 bases and J lost 2 bases. This clonotype appeared many times. Antigen: not known. The chain is built from TRBV28 and TRBJ2-1; 8 positions match TRBD2. The specimen was non-naive T cells sorted from PBMCs, collected 14 days before vaccination. The clonotype was recovered from a man between 45 and 60 years old who received an inactivated influenza vaccine. The CDR3 bases are TGTGCCAGCAGCCAGTCGGGGGGGGCCTACAATGAGCAGTTCTTC. Translating it yields CASSQSGGAYNEQFF.